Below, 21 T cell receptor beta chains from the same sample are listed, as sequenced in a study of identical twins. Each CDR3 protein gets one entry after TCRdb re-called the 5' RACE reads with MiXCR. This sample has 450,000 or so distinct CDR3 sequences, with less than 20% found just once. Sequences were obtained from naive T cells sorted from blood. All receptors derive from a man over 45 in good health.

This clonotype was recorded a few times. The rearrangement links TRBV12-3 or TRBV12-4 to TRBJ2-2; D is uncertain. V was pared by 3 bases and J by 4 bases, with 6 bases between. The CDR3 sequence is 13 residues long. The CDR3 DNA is TGTGCCAGCAGTTTTGCCCTCACCGGGGAGCTGTTTTTT. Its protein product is CASSFALTGELFF.

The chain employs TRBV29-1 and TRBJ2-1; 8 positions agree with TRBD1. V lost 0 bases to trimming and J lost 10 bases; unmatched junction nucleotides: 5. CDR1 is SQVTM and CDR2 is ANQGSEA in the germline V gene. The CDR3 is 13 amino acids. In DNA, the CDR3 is TGCAGCGTTGAAGACGCCCGGACAGGGGAGCAGTTCTTC. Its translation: CSVEDARTGEQFF.

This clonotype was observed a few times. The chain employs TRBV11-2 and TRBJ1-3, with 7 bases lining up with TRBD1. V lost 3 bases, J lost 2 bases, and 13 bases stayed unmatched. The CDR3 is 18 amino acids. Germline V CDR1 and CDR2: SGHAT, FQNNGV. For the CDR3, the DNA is TGTGCCAGCAGCTTTTCTTTCCCCGGGACAGAGCCTGGAAACACCATATATTTT. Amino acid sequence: CASSFSFPGTEPGNTIYF.

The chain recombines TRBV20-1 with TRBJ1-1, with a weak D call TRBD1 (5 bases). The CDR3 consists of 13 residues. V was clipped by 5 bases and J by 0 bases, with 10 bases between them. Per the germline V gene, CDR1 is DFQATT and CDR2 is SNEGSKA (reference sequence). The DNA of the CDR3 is TGCAGTGCTGCAGGGTTGATGAACACTGAAGCTTTCTTT. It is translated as CSAAGLMNTEAFF.

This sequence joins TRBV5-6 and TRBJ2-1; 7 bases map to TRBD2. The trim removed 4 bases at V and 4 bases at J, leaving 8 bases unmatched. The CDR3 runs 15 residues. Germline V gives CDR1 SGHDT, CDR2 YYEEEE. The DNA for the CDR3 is TGTGCCAGCAGCCCCGTGATAGCGGGTTACAATGAGCAGTTCTTC. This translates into CASSPVIAGYNEQFF.

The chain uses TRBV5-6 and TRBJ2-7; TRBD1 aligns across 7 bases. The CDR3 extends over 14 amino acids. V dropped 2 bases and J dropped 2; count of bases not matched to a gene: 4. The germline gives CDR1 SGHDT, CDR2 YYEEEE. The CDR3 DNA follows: TGTGCCAGCAGCTTCCCGGGACAGACCTACGAGCAGTACTTC. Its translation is CASSFPGQTYEQYF. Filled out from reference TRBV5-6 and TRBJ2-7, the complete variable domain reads DAGVTQSPTHLIKTRGQQVTLRCSPKSGHDTVSWYQQALGQGPQFIFQYYEEEERQRGNFPDRFSGHQFPNYSSELNVNALLLGDSALYLCASSFPGQTYEQYFGPGTRLTVT.

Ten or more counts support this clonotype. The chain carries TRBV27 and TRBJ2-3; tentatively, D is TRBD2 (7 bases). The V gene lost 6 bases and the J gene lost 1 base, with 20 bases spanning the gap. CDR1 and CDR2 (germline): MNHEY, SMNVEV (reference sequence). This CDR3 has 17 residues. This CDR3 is CASSREGTGGRTDTQYF. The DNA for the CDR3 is TGTGCCAGCAGCAGGGAGGGAACGGGGGGCCGCACAGATACGCAGTATTTT.

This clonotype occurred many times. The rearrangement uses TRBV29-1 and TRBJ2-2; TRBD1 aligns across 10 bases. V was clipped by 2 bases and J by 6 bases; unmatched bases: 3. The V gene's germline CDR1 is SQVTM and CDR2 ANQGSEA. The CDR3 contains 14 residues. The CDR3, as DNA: TGCAGCGTTGAAATTGGACAGGGGGCCGGGGAGCTGTTTTTT. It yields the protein CSVEIGQGAGELFF.

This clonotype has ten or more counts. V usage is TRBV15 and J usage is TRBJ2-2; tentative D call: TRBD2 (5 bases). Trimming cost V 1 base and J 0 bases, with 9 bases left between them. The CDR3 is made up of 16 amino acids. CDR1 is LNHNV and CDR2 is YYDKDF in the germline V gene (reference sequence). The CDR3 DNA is TGTGCCACCAGCAGAGGAGACTATTCGAACACCGGGGAGCTGTTTTTT. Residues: CATSRGDYSNTGELFF.

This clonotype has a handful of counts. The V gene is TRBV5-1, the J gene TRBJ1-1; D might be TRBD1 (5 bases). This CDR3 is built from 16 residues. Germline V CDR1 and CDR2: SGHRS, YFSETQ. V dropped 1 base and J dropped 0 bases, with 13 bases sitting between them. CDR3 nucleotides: TGCGCCAGCAGCTTGCAAGCGGGGGGATTGAACACTGAAGCTTTCTTT. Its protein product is CASSLQAGGLNTEAFF.

CDR3: CASSSKPGQGVEQFF. The CDR3 DNA is TGTGCCAGCAGTTCGAAACCGGGACAGGGGGTTGAGCAGTTCTTC. This chain uses TRBV6-2 or TRBV6-3 with TRBJ2-1, with TRBD1 matching 11 bases. CDR1 and CDR2 (germline): MNHEY, SVGEGT. The CDR3 extends over 15 amino acids. The trim removed 4 bases at V and 9 bases at J, leaving 8 bases unmatched.

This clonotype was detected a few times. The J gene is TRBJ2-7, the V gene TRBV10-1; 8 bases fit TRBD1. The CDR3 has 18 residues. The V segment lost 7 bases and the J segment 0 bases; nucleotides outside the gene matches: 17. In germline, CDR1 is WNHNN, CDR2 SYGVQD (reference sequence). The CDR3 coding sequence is TGCGCCAGCAATAAGACAGGGGAGCTAACGGTTACCTCCTACGAGCAGTACTTC. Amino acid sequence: CASNKTGELTVTSYEQYF.

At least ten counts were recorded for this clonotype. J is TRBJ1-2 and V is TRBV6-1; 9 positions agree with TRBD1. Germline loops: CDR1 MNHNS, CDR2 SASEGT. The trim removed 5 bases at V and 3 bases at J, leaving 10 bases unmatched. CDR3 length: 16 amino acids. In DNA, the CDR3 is TGTGCCAGCAGTCCGGGACAGGGAGCTGTCGACTATGGCTACACCTTC. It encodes CASSPGQGAVDYGYTF.

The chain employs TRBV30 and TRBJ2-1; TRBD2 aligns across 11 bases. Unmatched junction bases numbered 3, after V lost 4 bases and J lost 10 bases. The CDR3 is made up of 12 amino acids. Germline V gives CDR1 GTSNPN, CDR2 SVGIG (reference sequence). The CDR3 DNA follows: TGTGCCTGGACTAGCGGGGGGCCCGAGCAGTTCTTC. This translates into CAWTSGGPEQFF.

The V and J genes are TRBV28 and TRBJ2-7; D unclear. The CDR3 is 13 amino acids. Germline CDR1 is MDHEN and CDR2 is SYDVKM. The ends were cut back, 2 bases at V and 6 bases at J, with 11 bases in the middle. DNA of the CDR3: TGTGCCAGCAGTTTACCCGGTCCTCGCGAGCAGTACTTC. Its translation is CASSLPGPREQYF.

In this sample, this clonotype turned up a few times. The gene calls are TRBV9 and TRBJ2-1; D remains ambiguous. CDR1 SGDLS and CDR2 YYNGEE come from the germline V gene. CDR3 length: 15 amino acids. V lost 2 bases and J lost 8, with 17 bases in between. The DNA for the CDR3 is TGTGCCAGCAGCGTGGGCGTGGGCCGGGTCGATGAGCAGTTCTTC. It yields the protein CASSVGVGRVDEQFF.

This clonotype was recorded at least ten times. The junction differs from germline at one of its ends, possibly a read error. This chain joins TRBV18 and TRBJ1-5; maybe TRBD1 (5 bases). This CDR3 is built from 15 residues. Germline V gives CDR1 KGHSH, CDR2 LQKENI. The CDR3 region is CASSLSGHSDQPQHF. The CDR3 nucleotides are TGTGCCAGCTCACTTTCAGGGCATAGCGATCAGCCCCAGCATTTT.

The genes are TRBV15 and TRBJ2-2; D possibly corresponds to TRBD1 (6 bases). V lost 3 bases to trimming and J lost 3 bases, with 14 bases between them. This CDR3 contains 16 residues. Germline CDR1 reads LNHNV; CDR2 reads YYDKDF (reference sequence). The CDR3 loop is CATSSPRTVHTGELFF. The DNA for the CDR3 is TGTGCCACCAGCAGTCCCCGGACAGTCCACACCGGGGAGCTGTTTTTT.

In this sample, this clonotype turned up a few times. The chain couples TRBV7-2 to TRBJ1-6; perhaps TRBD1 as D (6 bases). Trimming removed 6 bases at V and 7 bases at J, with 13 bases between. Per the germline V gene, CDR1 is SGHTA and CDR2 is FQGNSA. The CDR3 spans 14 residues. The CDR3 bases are TGTGCCAGCAGTTACAGGGTTCTCAATTCACCCCTCCACTTT. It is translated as CASSYRVLNSPLHF. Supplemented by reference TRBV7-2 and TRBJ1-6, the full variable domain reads GAGVSQSPSNKVTEKGKDVELRCDPISGHTALYWYRQSLGQGLEFLIYFQGNSAPDKSGLPSDRFSAERTGGSVSTLTIQRTQQEDSAVYLCASSYRVLNSPLHFGNGTRLTVT.

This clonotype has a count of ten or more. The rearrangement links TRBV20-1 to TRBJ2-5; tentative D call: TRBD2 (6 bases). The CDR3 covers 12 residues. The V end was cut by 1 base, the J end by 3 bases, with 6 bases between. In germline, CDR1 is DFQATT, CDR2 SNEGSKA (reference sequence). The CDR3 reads CSARGGKETQYF. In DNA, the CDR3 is TGCAGTGCTAGAGGCGGGAAAGAGACCCAGTACTTC.

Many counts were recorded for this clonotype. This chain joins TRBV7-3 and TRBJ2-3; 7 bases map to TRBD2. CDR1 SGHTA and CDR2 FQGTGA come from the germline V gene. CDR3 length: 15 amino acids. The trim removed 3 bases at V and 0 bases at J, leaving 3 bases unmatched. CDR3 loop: CASSFRGGSTDTQYF. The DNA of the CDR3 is TGTGCCAGCAGCTTTCGCGGGGGAAGCACAGATACGCAGTATTTT.